This T cell receptor (beta chain) was profiled in a study of post-analysis software for immune sequencing data. Unique molecular identifiers featured in each of the TCR beta cDNA libraries. The yield from about 1 to 10 million T cells was roughly 0.5 million cDNA molecules in total. TCRdb used MiXCR to reprocess the PCR reads, holding one entry per CDR3 protein. The table has hundreds of thousands of distinct CDR3 sequences, roughly 29% seen once; the top ten hold 0.55% to 0.65%. Study-level findings and limits: Patients had higher frequencies than controls of five TRBV segments, including TRBV5-6, TRBV5-1 and TRBV20-1.

This clonotype turned up a few times. Its specificity is unknown. Trimming removed 0 bases from V and 5 bases from J; junction bases left unmatched: 12. From germline, CDR1 is SQVTM and CDR2 ANQGSEA. CDR3 length: 16 amino acids. This TCR was recovered from a girl aged 5-17 years with multiple sclerosis. Sequenced material: blood. The chain employs TRBV29-1 and TRBJ2-5, with 7 positions matching TRBD2. The CDR3 nucleotides are TGCAGCGTTGAAGATGGGACTACCTACGAGGGGGAGACCCAGTACTTC. It specifies CSVEDGTTYEGETQYF.